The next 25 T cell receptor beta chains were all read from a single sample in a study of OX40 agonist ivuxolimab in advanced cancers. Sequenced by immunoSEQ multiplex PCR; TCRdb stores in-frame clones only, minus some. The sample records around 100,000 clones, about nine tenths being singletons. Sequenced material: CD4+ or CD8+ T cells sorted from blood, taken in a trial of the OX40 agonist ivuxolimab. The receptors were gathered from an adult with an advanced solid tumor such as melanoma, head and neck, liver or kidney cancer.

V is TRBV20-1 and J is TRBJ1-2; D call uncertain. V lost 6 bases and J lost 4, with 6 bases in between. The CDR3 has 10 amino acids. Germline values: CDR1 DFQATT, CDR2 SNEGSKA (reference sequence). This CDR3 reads CSAVSYGYTF. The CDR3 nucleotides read TGCAGTGCGGTGTCCTATGGCTACACCTTC.

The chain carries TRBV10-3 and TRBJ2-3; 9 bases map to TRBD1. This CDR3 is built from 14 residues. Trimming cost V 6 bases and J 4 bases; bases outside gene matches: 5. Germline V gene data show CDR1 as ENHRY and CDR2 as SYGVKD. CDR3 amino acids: CAISGQGRADTQYF. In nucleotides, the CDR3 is TGTGCCATCAGCGGACAGGGGCGGGCAGATACGCAGTATTTT.

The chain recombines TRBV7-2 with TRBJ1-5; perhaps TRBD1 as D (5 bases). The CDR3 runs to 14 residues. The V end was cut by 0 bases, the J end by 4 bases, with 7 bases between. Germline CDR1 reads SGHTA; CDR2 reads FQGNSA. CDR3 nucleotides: TGTGCCAGCAGCTTAGCGGGGACGAATCAGCCCCAGCATTTT. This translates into CASSLAGTNQPQHF.

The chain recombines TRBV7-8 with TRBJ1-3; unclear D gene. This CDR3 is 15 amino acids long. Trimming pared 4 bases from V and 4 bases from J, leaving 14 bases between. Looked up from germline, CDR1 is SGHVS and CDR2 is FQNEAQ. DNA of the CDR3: TGTGCCAGCAGCTCCCGAACGGGCCTCGGAAACACCATATATTTT. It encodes CASSSRTGLGNTIYF.

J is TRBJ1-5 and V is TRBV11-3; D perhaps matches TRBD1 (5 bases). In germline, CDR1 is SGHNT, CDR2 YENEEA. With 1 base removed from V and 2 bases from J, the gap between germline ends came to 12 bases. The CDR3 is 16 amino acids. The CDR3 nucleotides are TGTGCCAGCAGCTTAGGGGGGTGGGAGCGCAATCAGCCCCAGCATTTT. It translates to CASSLGGWERNQPQHF.

In DNA, the CDR3 is TGCGCCAGCAGCCAAGATCCGGGTGCCTACTCCGATACGCAGTATTTT. Translating it yields CASSQDPGAYSDTQYF. The chain employs TRBV4-1 and TRBJ2-3, with no clear D. Trimming took off 0 bases at V and 6 bases at J, with 16 bases between the two ends. This CDR3 has 16 residues. Per germline, CDR1 MGHRA and CDR2 YSYEKL.

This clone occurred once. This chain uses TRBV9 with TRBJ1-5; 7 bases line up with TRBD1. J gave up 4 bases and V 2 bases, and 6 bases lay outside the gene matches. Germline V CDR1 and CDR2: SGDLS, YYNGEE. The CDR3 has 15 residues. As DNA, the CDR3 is TGTGCCAGCAGCGTTGGACAGGCGGCGAATCAGCCCCAGCATTTT. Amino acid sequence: CASSVGQAANQPQHF.

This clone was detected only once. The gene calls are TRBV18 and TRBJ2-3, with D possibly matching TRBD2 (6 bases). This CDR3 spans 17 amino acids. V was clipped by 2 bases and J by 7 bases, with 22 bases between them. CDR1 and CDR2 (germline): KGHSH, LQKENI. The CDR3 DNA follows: TGTGCCAGCTCACCAACCAACTCCGGGACTCATGGACATACGCAGTATTTT. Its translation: CASSPTNSGTHGHTQYF.

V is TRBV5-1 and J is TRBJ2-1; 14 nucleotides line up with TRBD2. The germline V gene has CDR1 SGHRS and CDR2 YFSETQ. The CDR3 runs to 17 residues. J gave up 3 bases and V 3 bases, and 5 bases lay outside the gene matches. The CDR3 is CASSWGLAGALYNEQFF. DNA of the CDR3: TGCGCCAGCAGCTGGGGACTAGCGGGAGCTCTCTACAATGAGCAGTTCTTC.

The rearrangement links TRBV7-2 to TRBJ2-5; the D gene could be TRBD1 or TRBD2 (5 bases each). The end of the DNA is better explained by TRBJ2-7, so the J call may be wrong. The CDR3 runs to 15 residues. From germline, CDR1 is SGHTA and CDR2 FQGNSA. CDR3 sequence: CASSFSGPRSYEQYF. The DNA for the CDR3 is TGTGCCAGCAGCTTCTCGGGACCGCGCTCCTACGAGCAGTACTTC.

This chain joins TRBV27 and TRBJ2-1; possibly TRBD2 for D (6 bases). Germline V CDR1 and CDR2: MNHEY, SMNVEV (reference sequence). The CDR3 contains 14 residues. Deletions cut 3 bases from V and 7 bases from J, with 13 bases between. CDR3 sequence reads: CASSFSGSGNEQFF. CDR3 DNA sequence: TGTGCCAGCAGTTTCTCGGGAAGCGGGAATGAGCAGTTCTTC.

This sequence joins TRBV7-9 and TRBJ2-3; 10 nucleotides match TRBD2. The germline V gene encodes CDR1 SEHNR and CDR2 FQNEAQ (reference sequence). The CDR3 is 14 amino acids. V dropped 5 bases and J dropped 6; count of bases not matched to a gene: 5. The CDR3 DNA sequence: TGTGCCAGCAGCCAAGCGGGAGGGGGGGATACGCAGTATTTT. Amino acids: CASSQAGGGDTQYF.

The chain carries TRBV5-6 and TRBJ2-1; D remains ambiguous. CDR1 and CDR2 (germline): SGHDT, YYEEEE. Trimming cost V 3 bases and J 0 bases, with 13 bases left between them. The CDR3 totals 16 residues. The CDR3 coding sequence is TGTGCCAGCAGCTCGGACCGAGTAAGCTCCTACAATGAGCAGTTCTTC. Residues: CASSSDRVSSYNEQFF.

In DNA form, the CDR3 reads TGTGCCATCAGTGACCCAGGGGTGTCAGCAGATACGCAGTATTTT. It is translated as CAISDPGVSADTQYF. The rearrangement links TRBV10-3 to TRBJ2-3; possibly TRBD1 for D (6 bases). The CDR3 loop spans 15 amino acids. Germline V CDR1 and CDR2: ENHRY, SYGVKD. Trimming shortened V by 3 bases and J by 4 bases, and 14 bases separated the two germline ends.

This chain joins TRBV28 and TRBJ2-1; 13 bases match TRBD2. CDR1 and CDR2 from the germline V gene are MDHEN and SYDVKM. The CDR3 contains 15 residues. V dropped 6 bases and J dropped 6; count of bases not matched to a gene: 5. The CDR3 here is CASSPGTSGINEQFF. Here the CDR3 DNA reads TGTGCCAGCAGCCCCGGGACTAGCGGGATCAATGAGCAGTTCTTC.

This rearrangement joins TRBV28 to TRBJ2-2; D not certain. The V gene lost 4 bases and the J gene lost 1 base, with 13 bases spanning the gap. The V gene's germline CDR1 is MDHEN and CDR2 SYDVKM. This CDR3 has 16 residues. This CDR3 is CASSSSPGRNTGELFF. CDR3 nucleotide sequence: TGTGCCAGCAGTTCGTCCCCCGGGCGGAACACCGGGGAGCTGTTTTTT.

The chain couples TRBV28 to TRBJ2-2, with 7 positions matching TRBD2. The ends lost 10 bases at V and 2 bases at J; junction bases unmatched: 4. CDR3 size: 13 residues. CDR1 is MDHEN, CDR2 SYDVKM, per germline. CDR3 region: CATGTTNTGELFF. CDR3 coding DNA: TGTGCCACCGGGACTACCAACACCGGGGAGCTGTTTTTT.

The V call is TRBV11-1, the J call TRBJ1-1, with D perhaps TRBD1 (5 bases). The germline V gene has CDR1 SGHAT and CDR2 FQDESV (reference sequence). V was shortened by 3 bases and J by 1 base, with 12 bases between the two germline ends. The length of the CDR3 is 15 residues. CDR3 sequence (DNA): TGTGCCAGCAGCTTGATGGACATACCGAACACTGAAGCTTTCTTT. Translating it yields CASSLMDIPNTEAFF.

CDR3 in amino acids: CASSWSTGELFF. DNA for the CDR3: TGTGCCAGCAGCTGGAGCACCGGGGAGCTGTTTTTT. The gene calls are TRBV7-9 and TRBJ2-2; D unresolved. CDR1 is SEHNR, CDR2 FQNEAQ, per germline (reference sequence). Trimming took off 4 bases at V and 4 bases at J, with 4 bases between the two ends. The CDR3 length is 12 residues.

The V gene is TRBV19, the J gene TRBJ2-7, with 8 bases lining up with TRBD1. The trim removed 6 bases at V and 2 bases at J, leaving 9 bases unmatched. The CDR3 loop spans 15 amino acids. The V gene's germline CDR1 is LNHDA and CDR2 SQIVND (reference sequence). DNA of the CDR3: TGTGCCAGTAGCCCCCCGGGGACAGGAGCCTACGAGCAGTACTTC. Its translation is CASSPPGTGAYEQYF.

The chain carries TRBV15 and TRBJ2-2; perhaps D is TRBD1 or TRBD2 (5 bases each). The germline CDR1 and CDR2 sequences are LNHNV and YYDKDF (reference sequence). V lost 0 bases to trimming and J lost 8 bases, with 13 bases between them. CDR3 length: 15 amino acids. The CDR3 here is CATSRDFTGRGELFF. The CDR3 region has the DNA TGTGCCACCAGCAGAGATTTTACGGGACGGGGGGAGCTGTTTTTT.

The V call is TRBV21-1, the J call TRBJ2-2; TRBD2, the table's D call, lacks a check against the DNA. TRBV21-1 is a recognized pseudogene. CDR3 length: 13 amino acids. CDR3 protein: CASSKTYTGELFF. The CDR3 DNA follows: TGTGCCAGCAGCAAGACTTACACCGGGGAGCTGTTTTTT.

CDR3 sequence reads: CASSLDGRRTGGTDTQYF. CDR3 DNA sequence: TGTGCCAGCAGCTTAGATGGCCGACGGACAGGGGGCACAGATACGCAGTATTTT. This chain links TRBV11-2 with TRBJ2-3; 9 nucleotides agree with TRBD1. The CDR3 spans 18 residues. With 0 bases clipped from V and 1 base from J, the junction kept 8 bases outside the gene matches. From germline, CDR1 is SGHAT and CDR2 FQNNGV.

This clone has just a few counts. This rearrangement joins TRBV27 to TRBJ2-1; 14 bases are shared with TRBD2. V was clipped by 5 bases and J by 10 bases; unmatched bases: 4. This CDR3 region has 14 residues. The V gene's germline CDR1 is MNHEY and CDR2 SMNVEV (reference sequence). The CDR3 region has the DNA TGTGCCAGCAGTACCGGACTAGCGGGAGGCGAGCAGTTCTTC. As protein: CASSTGLAGGEQFF.

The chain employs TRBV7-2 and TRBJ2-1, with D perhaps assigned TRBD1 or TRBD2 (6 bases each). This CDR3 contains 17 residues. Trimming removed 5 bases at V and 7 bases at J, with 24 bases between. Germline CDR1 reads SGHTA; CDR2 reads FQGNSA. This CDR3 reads CASSPLGGGAASNEQFF. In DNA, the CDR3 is TGTGCCAGCAGCCCCCTGGGGGGCGGGGCCGCTTCTAATGAGCAGTTCTTC.